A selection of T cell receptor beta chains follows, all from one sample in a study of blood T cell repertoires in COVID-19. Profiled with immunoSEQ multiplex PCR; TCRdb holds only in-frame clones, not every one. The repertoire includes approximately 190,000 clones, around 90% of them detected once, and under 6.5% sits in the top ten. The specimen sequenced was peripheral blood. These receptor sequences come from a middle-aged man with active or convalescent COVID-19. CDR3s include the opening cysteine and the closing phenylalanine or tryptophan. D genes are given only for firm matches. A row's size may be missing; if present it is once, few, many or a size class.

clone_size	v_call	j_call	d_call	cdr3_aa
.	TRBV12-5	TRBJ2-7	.	CASGLGGTGRGYEQYF
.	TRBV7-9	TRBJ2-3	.	CASSLGEDTQYF
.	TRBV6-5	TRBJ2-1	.	CASIRDRSYNEQFF
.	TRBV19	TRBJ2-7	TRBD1	CASQGQGGLYEQYF
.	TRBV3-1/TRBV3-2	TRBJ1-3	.	CASSPSSRTGNTIYF
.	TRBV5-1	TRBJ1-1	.	CASSFVAGNTEAFF
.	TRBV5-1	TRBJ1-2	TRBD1	CASSLEDRADYGYTF
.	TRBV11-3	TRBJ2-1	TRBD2	CASSLGTSGISYNEQFF
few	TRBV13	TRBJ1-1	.	CASSEAPGTEAFF
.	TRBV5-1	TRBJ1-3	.	CASSSLTGPSGNTIYF
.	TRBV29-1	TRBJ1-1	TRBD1	CSVRQGGTEAFF
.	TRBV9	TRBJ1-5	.	CASSRDYSNQPQHF
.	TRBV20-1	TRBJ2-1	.	CSATDYYEQFF
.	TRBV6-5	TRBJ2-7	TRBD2	CASSMGLAGYEQYF
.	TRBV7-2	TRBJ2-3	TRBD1	CASSSQGTDTQYF
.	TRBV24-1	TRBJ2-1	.	CATSDSPELYGGINEQFF
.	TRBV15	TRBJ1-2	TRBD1	CASSGTGYNYGYTF
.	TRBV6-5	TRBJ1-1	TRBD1	CASKRDRVAEAFF
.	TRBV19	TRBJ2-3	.	CASSIGDTADTQYF
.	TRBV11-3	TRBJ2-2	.	CASSLARANTGELFF
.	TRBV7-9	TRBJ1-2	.	CASSLGRASNYGYTF
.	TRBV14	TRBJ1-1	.	CASSQYAGNTEAFF
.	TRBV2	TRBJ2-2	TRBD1	CASSATGTVTGELFF
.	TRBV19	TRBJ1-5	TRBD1	CASSSYRQGAQPQHF
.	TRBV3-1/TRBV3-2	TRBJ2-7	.	CASSQDIGYEQYF
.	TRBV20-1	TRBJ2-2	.	CSASPGDRGTGELFF
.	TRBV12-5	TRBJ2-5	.	CASGSETQYF
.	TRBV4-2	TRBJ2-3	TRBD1	CASSQGSGQISDTQYF
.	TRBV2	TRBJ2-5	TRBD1	CASSEVVRGRKGETQYF
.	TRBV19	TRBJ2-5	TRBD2	CAINGGAQETQYF
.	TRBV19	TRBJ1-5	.	CASSLTTIPRGGQPQHF
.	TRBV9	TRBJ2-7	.	CASSTSSTRGAYEQYF
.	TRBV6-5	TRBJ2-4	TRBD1	CASSGQGAIQYF
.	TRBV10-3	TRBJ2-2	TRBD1	CAISEVGQGRNTGELFF
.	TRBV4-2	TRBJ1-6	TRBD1	CASSLETGAHNSPLHF
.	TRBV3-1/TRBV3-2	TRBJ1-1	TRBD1	CASSGPYRGPEAFF
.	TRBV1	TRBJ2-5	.	CTSSHPDRVETQYF